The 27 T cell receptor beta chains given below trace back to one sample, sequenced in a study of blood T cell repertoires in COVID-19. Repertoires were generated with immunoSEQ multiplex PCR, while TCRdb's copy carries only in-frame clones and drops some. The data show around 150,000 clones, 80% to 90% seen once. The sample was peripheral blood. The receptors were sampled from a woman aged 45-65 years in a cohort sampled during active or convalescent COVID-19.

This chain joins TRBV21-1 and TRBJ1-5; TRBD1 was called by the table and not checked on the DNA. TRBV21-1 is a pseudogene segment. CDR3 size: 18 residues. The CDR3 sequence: CASSNRALWTGLNQPQHF. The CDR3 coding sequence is TGTGCCAGCAGCAATCGGGCCCTTTGGACAGGGCTCAATCAGCCCCAGCATTTT.

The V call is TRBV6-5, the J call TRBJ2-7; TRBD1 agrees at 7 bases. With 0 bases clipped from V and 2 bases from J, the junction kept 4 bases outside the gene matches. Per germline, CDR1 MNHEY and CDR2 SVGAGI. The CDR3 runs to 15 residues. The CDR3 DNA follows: TGTGCCAGCAGTTACTCCTACAGGGGTCCCTACGAGCAGTACTTC. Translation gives CASSYSYRGPYEQYF.

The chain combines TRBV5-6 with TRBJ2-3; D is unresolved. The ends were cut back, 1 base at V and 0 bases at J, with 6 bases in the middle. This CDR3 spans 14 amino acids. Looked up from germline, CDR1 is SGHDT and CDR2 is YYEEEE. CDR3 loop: CASSLQASTDTQYF. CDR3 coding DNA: TGTGCCAGCAGCTTGCAAGCTAGCACAGATACGCAGTATTTT.

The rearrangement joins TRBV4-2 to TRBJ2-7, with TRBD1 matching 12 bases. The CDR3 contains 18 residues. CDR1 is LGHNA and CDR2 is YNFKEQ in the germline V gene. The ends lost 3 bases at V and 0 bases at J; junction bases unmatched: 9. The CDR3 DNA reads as TGTGCCAGCAGCCAGATCCCGGGACAGGGGGCCAGCTCCTACGAGCAGTACTTC. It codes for CASSQIPGQGASSYEQYF.

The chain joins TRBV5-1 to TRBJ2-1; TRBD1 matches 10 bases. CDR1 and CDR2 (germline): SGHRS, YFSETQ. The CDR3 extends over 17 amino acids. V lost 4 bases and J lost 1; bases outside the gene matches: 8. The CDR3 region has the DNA TGCGCCAGCAGCCCCGGGACAGGGGTATTTTCCTACAATGAGCAGTTCTTC. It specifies CASSPGTGVFSYNEQFF.

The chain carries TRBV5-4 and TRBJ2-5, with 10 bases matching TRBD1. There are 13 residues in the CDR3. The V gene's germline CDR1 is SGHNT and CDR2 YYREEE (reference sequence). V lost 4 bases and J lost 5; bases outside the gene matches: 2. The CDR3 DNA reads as TGTGCCAGCAGCACGGGACAGGGGGAGACCCAGTACTTC. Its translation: CASSTGQGETQYF.

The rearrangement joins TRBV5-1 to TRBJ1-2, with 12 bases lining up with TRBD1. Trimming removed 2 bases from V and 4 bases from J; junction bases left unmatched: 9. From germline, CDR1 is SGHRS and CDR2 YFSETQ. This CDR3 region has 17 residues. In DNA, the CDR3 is TGCGCCAGCAGCTTCACGGGACAGGGGGCGCTTAGCTATGGCTACACCTTC. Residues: CASSFTGQGALSYGYTF.

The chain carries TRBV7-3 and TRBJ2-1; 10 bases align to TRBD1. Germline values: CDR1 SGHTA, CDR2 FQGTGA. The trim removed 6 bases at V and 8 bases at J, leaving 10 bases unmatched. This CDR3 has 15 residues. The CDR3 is CASSPAGTGVYEQFF. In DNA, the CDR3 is TGTGCCAGCAGTCCTGCCGGGACAGGGGTGTATGAGCAGTTCTTC.

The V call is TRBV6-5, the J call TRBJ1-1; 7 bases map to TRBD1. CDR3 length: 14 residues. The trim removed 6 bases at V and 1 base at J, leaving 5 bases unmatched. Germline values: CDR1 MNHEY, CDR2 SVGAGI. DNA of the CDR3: TGTGCCAGCAGCCAACAGGGGCAGAACACTGAAGCTTTCTTT. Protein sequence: CASSQQGQNTEAFF.

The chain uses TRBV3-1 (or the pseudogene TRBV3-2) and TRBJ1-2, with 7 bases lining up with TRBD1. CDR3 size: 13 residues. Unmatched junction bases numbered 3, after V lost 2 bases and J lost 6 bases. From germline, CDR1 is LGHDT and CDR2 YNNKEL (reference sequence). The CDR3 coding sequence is TGTGCCAGCAGCCAACGTCAGGGGGATGGCTACACCTTC. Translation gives CASSQRQGDGYTF.

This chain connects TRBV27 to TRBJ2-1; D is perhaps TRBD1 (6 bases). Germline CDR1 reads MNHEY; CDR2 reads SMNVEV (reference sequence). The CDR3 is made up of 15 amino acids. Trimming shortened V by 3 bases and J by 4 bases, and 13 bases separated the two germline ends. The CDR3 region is CASSFWGPGYNEQFF. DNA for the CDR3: TGTGCCAGCAGTTTTTGGGGGCCAGGGTACAATGAGCAGTTCTTC.

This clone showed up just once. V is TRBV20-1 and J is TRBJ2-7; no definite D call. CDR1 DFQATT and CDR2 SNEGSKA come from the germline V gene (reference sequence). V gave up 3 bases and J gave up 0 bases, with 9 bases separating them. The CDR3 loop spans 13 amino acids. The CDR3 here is CSASIDTSYEQYF. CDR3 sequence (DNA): TGCAGTGCTAGTATCGACACCTCCTACGAGCAGTACTTC.

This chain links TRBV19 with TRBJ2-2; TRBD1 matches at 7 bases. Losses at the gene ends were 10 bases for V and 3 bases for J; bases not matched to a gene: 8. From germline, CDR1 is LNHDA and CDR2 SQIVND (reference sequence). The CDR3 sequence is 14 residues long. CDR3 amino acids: CATKTGLDTGELFF. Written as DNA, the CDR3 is TGTGCCACCAAGACAGGGTTGGACACCGGGGAGCTGTTTTTT.

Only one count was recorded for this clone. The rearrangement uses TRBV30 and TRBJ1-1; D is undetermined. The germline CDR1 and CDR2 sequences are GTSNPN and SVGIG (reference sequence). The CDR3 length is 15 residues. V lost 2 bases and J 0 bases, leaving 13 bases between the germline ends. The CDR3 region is CAWSSPADLNTEAFF. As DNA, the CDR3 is TGTGCCTGGAGTAGTCCGGCAGACTTGAACACTGAAGCTTTCTTT.

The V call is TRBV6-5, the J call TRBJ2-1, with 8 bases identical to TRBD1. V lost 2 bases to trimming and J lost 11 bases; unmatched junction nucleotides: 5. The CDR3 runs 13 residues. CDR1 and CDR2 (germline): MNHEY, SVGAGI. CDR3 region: CASSYGRTGQQFF. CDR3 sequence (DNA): TGTGCCAGCAGTTACGGCCGGACAGGGCAGCAGTTCTTC.

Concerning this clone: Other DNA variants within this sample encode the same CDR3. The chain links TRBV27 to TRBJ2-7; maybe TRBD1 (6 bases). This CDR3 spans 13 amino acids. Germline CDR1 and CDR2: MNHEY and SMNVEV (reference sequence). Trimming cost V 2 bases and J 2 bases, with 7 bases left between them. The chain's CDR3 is CASSLTGTYEQYF. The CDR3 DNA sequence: TGTGCCAGCAGTTTAACAGGGACCTACGAGCAGTACTTC.

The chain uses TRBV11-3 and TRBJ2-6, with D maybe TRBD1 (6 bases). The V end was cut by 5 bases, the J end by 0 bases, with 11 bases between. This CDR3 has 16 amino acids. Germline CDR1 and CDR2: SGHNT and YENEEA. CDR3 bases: TGTGCCAGCAGCCAGGGACATCTCTCTGGGGCCAACGTCCTGACTTTC. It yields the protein CASSQGHLSGANVLTF.

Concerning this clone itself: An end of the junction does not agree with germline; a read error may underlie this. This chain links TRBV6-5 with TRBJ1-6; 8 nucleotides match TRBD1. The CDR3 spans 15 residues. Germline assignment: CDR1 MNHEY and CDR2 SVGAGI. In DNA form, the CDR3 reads TGTGCCAGCAGTAACTCAGGGGGCCGCTGGGAACCCCTCCACTTT. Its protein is CASSNSGGRWEPLHF.

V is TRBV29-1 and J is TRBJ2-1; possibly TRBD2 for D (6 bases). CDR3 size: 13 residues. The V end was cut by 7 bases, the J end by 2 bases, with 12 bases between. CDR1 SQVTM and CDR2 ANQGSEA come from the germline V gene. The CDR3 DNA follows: TGCAGCGGCCGGGGCGGGGCCTACAATGAGCAGTTCTTC. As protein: CSGRGGAYNEQFF.

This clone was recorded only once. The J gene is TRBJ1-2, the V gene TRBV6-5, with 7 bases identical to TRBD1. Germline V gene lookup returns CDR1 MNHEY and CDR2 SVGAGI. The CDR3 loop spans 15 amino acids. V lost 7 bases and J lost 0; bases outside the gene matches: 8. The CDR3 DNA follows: TGTGCCAGCAAAATAACAGGGGCAGCTAACTATGGCTACACCTTC. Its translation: CASKITGAANYGYTF.

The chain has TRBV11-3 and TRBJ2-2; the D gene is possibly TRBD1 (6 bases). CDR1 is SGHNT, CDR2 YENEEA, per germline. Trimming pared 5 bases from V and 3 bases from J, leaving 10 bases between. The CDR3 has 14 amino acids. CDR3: CASSLTGYTGELFF. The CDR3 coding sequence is TGTGCCAGCAGCCTGACAGGATACACCGGGGAGCTGTTTTTT.

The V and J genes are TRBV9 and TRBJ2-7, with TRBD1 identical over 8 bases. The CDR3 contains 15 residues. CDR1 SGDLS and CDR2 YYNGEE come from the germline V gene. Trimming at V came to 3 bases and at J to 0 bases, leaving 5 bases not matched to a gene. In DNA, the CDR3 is TGTGCCAGCAGCGCCGGACAGGGAGGCTCCTACGAGCAGTACTTC. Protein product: CASSAGQGGSYEQYF. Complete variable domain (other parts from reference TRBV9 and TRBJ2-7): DSGVTQTPKHLITATGQRVTLRCSPRSGDLSVYWYQQSLDQGLQFLIQYYNGEERAKGNILERFSAQQFPDLHSELNLSSLELGDSALYFCASSAGQGGSYEQYFGPGTRLTVT.

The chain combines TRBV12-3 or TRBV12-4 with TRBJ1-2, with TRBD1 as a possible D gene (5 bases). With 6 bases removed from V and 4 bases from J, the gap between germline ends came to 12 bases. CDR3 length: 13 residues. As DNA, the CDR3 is TGTGCCAGCAGGCCTACAGGATTCTATGGCTACACCTTC. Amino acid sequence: CASRPTGFYGYTF.

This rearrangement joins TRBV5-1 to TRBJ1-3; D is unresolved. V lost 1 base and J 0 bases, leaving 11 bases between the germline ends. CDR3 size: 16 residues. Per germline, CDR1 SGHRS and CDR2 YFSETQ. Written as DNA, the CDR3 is TGCGCCAGCAGCTTGTTGATCGGTGGCTCTGGAAACACCATATATTTT. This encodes CASSLLIGGSGNTIYF.

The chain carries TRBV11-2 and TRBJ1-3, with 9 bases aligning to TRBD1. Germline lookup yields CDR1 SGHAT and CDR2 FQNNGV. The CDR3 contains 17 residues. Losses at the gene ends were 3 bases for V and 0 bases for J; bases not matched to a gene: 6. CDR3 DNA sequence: TGTGCCAGCAGCTTTAGGGGACAGGGCTTCTCTGGAAACACCATATATTTT. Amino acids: CASSFRGQGFSGNTIYF.

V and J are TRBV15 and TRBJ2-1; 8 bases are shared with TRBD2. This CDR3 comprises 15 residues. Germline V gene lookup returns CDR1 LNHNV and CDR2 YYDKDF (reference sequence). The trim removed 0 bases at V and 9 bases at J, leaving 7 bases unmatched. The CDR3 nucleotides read TGTGCCACCAGCAGAGATCGAACTAGCGGTCCTGAGCAGTTCTTC. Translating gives CATSRDRTSGPEQFF.

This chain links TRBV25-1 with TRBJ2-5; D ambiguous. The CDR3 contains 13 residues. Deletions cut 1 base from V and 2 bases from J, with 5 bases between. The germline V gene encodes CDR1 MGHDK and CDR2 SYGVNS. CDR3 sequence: CASSEFRQETQYF. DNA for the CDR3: TGTGCCAGCAGTGAATTCAGACAAGAGACCCAGTACTTC.